This TCR beta chain was sequenced in a study of CD8+ T cells in alopecia areata. cDNA reverse transcribed from extracted RNA served as the sequencing template. Data came from immunoSEQ multiplex PCR; TCRdb stores just in-frame clones and leaves some out. Altogether 100,000 to 150,000 clones are present, around 49% being singletons, with the ten largest covering roughly 20%. Germline CDR1 and CDR2: SGHVS and FQNEAQ. The CDR3 runs 16 residues. The V and J ends lost 0 bases and 3 bases, in that order; junction bases with no gene match: 1. The sequence was obtained from a human donor with alopecia areata. The chain links TRBV7-8 to TRBJ2-2; 10 bases are a match to TRBD1. Source: CD8+ T cells sorted from blood, taken at week 0. For the CDR3, the DNA is TGTGCCAGCAGCTTAGCGGACAGGGGGGACACCGGGGAGCTGTTTTTT. Its protein is CASSLADRGDTGELFF.